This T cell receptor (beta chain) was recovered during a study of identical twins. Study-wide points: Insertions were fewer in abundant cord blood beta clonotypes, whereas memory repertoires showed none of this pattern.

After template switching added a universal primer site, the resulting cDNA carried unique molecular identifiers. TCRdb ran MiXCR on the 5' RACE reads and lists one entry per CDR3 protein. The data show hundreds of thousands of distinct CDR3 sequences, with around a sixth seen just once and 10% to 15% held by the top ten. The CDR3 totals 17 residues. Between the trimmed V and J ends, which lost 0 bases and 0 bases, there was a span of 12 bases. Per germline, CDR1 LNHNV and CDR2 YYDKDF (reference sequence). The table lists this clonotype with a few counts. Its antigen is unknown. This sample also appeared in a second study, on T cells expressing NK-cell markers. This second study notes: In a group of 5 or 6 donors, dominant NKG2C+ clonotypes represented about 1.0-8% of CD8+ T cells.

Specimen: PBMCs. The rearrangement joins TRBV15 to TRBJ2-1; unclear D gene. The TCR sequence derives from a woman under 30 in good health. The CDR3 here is CATSRDAASSSYNEQFF. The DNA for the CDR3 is TGTGCCACCAGCAGAGATGCCGCGTCGAGCTCCTACAATGAGCAGTTCTTC.